What follows is one T cell receptor (beta chain) and its context. This CDR3 region has 11 residues. The V segment lost 4 bases and the J segment 9 bases; nucleotides outside the gene matches: 2. Germline loops: CDR1 SGHTA, CDR2 FQGNSA. The data were taken from a study of radiotherapy plus CTLA-4 blockade in lung cancer. Libraries were prepared by immunoSEQ multiplex PCR; TCRdb keeps only in-frame clonotypes and omits some of them. This sample yields around 120,000 clones, of which just under 80% are seen a single time; over 4% belongs to the top ten. Lung cancer patients with chemo-refractory metastatic non-small-cell disease were given focal radiation plus CTLA-4 blockade with ipilimumab.

Specimen: peripheral blood, collected from a patient treated with radiotherapy plus ipilimumab. The rearrangement uses TRBV7-2 and TRBJ2-5; 7 bases match TRBD2. This TCR derives from a human donor with non-small cell lung cancer who had a partial response to radiotherapy plus ipilimumab. CDR3 bases: TGTGCCAGCAGCTCCCGGGGGGCCCAGTACTTC. Translation gives CASSSRGAQYF.